This entry lists 9 T cell receptor beta chains sequenced from one sample in a study of blood T cell repertoires in COVID-19 (dated by TCRdb to 2018 to 2021). Receptor amplification or capture employed the immunoSEQ multiplex PCR assay. What TCRdb holds here is the immuneACCESS table cut down to in-frame rearrangements. Part of the clones is not present; checked against another copy, under half of the missing clones reflect an unresolved V gene, and the others are unexplained. Here the sample has roughly 320,000 clones; 70% to 90% occur a single time. Of the sample, around 6.9% is held by the ten largest clones. Sequenced sample: peripheral blood. These receptors were taken from a human donor in a cohort sampled during active COVID-19.

V is TRBV12-3 or TRBV12-4 and J is TRBJ2-7; D is uncertain. Trimming took off 6 bases at V and 3 bases at J, with 12 bases between the two ends. CDR3 size: 13 residues. The CDR3 loop is CASSRRENYEQYF. The CDR3 nucleotides are TGTGCCAGCAGCCGAAGAGAAAACTACGAGCAGTACTTC.

Worth noting for this clone: The germline gene is not matched at one end of the junction; a read error may be the cause. The genes are TRBV14 and TRBJ1-4; D not resolved. The CDR3 has 13 amino acids. The V gene's germline CDR1 is SGHDN and CDR2 FVKESK. CDR3 coding DNA: TGTGCCAGCAACCAAAGAGGGAATGAAAAACTGTTTTTT. Its translation is CASNQRGNEKLFF.

The chain recombines TRBV6-2 or TRBV6-3 with TRBJ1-1; D gene uncertain. The germline gives CDR1 MNHEY, CDR2 SVGEGT. The CDR3 is 13 amino acids. The germline V and J ends were trimmed by 6 bases and 0 bases, with 8 bases remaining between them. CDR3 sequence: CASSLRLNTEAFF. Here the CDR3 DNA reads TGTGCCAGCAGCCTCAGATTGAACACTGAAGCTTTCTTT.

This clone was seen more than once but under ten times. The gene calls are TRBV7-8 and TRBJ2-7; D is possibly TRBD1 (6 bases). CDR3 length: 15 amino acids. The V end was cut by 4 bases, the J end by 2 bases, with 15 bases between. Germline V lookup: CDR1 SGHVS, CDR2 FQNEAQ. Written as DNA, the CDR3 is TGTGCCAGCAGCTACCCTGACAGGAACCCCTACGAGCAGTACTTC. It translates to CASSYPDRNPYEQYF.

The chain couples TRBV7-3 to TRBJ2-1; possible D gene TRBD1, 6 bases. Germline V lookup: CDR1 SGHTA, CDR2 FQGTGA. The CDR3 length is 20 residues. V was clipped by 5 bases and J by 0 bases, with 26 bases between them. The CDR3: CASSPNRDNSLLSSYNEQFF. The CDR3 DNA is TGTGCCAGCAGCCCCAACAGGGACAATAGCCTCCTCAGCTCCTACAATGAGCAGTTCTTC.

This clone has more than one count but fewer than ten. This chain joins TRBV7-9 and TRBJ1-1; the match to TRBD1 covers 10 bases. The CDR3 covers 17 residues. Germline values: CDR1 SEHNR, CDR2 FQNEAQ (reference sequence). With 5 bases clipped from V and 2 bases from J, the junction kept 11 bases outside the gene matches. The chain's CDR3 is CASSLFGQGGFNTEAFF. The CDR3 region has the DNA TGTGCCAGCAGCCTGTTCGGACAGGGGGGGTTCAACACTGAAGCTTTCTTT. Variable domain in full (rest from reference TRBV7-9 and TRBJ1-1): DTGVSQNPRHKITKRGQNVTFRCDPISEHNRLYWYRQTLGQGPEFLTYFQNEAQLEKSRLLSDRFSAERPKGSFSTLEIQRTEQGDSAMYLCASSLFGQGGFNTEAFFGQGTRLTVV.

This clone was picked up one time. The V call is TRBV12-5, the J call TRBJ2-2, with D perhaps matching TRBD2 (5 bases). Looked up from germline, CDR1 is LGHNT and CDR2 is FRNRAP. With 2 bases removed from V and 0 bases from J, the gap between germline ends came to 13 bases. This CDR3 contains 17 residues. This chain's CDR3 is CASGLQMTTPNTGELFF. The CDR3 bases are TGTGCTAGTGGTTTGCAAATGACTACTCCGAACACCGGGGAGCTGTTTTTT.

The chain uses TRBV5-5 and TRBJ2-2; 10 positions match TRBD1. The CDR3 loop spans 14 amino acids. V lost 4 bases and J lost 8; bases outside the gene matches: 5. CDR1 and CDR2 (germline): SGHKS, YYEKEE (reference sequence). The CDR3 coding sequence is TGTGCCAGCAGCCAGGGACAGGGGTTTGGGGAGCTGTTTTTT. Protein sequence: CASSQGQGFGELFF.

The chain carries TRBV19 and TRBJ1-2, with 7 positions matching TRBD1. The length of the CDR3 is 14 residues. V was clipped by 9 bases and J by 2 bases; unmatched bases: 9. Germline V gene data show CDR1 as LNHDA and CDR2 as SQIVND (reference sequence). The CDR3 DNA reads TGTGCCAGCACCCCGGGACAGATGAACTATGGCTACACCTTC. Encoded protein: CASTPGQMNYGYTF.